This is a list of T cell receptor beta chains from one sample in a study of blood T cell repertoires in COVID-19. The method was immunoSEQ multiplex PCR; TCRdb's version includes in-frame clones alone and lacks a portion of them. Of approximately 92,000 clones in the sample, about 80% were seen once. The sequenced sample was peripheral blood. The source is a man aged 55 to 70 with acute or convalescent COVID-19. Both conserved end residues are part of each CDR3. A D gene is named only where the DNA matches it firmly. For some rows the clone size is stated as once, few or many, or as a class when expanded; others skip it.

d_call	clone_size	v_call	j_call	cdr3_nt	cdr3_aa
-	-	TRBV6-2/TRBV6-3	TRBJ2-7	TGTGCCAGCAGCGCGGCCTACGAGCAGTACTTC	CASSAAYEQYF
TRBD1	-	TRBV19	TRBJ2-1	TGTGCCAGTAGTATGGGACAGGGGGTCAGTGAGCAGTTCTTC	CASSMGQGVSEQFF
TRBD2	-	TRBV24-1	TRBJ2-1	TGTGCCACCAGTGATGAGCGGGGACCATCTTCCTACAATGAGCAGTTCTTC	CATSDERGPSSYNEQFF
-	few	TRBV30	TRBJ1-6	TGTGCCTGGAGTGGCGGGGGAACACCCCTCCACTTT	CAWSGGGTPLHF
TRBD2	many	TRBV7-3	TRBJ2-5	TGTGCCAGCAGCTTAAGTGGACTAGGGGAGACCCAGTACTTC	CASSLSGLGETQYF
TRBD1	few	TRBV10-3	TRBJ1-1	TGTGCCATCAGAGAAACAGGGGGTCGAAACACTGAAGCTTTCTTT	CAIRETGGRNTEAFF
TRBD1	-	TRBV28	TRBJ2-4	TGTGCCAGCTCCTGGCGACAGGGGAAAAACATTCAGTACTTC	CASSWRQGKNIQYF
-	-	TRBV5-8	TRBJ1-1	TGTGCCAGCAGCTTCGGGGTATTGAACACTGAAGCTTTCTTT	CASSFGVLNTEAFF
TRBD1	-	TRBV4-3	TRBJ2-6	TGCGCCAGCAGCCGGGACAGTGGTTTCTCTGGGGCCAACGTCCTGACTTTC	CASSRDSGFSGANVLTF
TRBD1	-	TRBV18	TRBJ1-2	TGTGCCAGCTCACTTTCCGGGACAGCGATCTATGGCTACACCTTC	CASSLSGTAIYGYTF
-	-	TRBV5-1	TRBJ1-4	TGCGCCAGCAGCTTGGGACAGATGGGGGAAAAACTGTTTTTT	CASSLGQMGEKLFF
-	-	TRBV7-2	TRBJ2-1	TGTGCCAGCAGCTTGGAGGGGGGGCATAATGAGCAGTTCTTC	CASSLEGGHNEQFF
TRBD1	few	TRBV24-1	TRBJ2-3	TGTGCCACCAGTGATTTGGGGACAGGGGGCCGAGATACGCAGTATTTT	CATSDLGTGGRDTQYF
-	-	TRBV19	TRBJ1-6	TGTGCCAGTAGATCCAGCGGGTTTATTGGATTTGATTCACCCCTCCACTTT	CASRSSGFIGFDSPLHF
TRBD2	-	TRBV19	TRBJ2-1	TGTGCCAGTATGGGGGTTGGGCTAGCGGGAGTCGGTGAGCAGTTCTTC	CASMGVGLAGVGEQFF
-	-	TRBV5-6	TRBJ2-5	TGTGCCAGCAGCCAGGGAGAGACCCAGTACTTC	CASSQGETQYF
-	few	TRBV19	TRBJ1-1	TGTGCCAGTAGTATAGCTTCCGGGGACATCTCGTCTGAAGCTTTCTTT	CASSIASGDISSEAFF
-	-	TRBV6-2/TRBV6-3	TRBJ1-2	TGTGCCAGCAGTTACTCGGATACCAGGGTCTATGGCTACACCTTC	CASSYSDTRVYGYTF
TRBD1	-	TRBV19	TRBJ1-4	TGTGCCAGTAGTAAGGGGGACAGTGAAAAACTGTTTTTT	CASSKGDSEKLFF
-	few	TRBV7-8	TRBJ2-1	TGTGCCAGCAGCCTTGACTCGACGCCCGCCAGTGAGCAGTTCTTC	CASSLDSTPASEQFF
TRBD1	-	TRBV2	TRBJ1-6	TGTGCCAGCAGTGAGGAGTGGACAGGGAGGTCCGGATCACCCCTCCACTTT	CASSEEWTGRSGSPLHF
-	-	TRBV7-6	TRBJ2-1	TGTGCCAGCAGCTTAGAGAGGGCCCCGAGCTCCTACAATGAGCAGTTCTTC	CASSLERAPSSYNEQFF
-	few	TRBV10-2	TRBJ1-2	TGCGCCAGCAGTCCACAGGGATATGGCTACACCTTC	CASSPQGYGYTF
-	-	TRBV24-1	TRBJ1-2	TGTGCCACCAGAGACAGCTATGGCTACACCTTC	CATRDSYGYTF
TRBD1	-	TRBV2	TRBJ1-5	TGTGCCAGCATTGGGGGACAGGGAAACCAGCCCCAGCATTTT	CASIGGQGNQPQHF
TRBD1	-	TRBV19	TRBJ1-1	TGTGCCAGTAGTATCTGGACAGGGATACCCACTGAAGCTTTCTTT	CASSIWTGIPTEAFF
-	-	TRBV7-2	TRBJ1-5	TGTGCCAGCAGCTTTCAGTTGGAGGGGAATCAGCCCCAGCATTTT	CASSFQLEGNQPQHF
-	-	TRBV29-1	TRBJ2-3	TGCAGCGTTGCTACAGATACGCAGTATTTT	CSVATDTQYF
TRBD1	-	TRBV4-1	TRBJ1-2	TGCGCCAGCAGCCAACCCAGGACAGGGGGGAGCTATGGCTACACCTTC	CASSQPRTGGSYGYTF
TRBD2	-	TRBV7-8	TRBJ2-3	TGTGCCAGCAGCTTACGGACTAGCGGGGGGTGGGGCACAGATACGCAGTATTTT	CASSLRTSGGWGTDTQYF
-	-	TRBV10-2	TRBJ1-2	TGCGCCAGCAGTGAGGGGGGGGCTGGCTACACCTTC	CASSEGGAGYTF
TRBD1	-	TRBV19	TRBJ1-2	TGTGCCAGTAGTGTGGACAGGAGGTACACCTTC	CASSVDRRYTF
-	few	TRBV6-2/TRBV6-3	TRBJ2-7	TGTGCCAGCAGTCCGACTCGTTCCATAATGTTCTTC	CASSPTRSIMFF
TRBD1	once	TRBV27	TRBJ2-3	TGTGCCAGCAGTTTCACAGGGGCCGATACGCAGTATTTT	CASSFTGADTQYF
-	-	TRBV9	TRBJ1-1	TGTGCCAGCAGCCCCATCGGGGGGGCCACTGAAGCTTTCTTT	CASSPIGGATEAFF
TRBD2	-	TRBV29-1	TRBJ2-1	TGCAGCGTTGCTCGGGGGAGGGCACAGAATGAGCAGTTCTTC	CSVARGRAQNEQFF
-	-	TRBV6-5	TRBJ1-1	TGTGCCAGCAGTTCCAGGGTGAACACTGAAGCTTTCTTT	CASSSRVNTEAFF
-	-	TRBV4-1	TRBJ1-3	TGCGCCAGCAGCCAAGATTACAAGCTGACATCTGGAAACACCATATATTTT	CASSQDYKLTSGNTIYF
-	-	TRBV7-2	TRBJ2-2	TGTGCCAGCAGCTTAGTGGGGGCCCCCGGGGAGCTGTTTTTT	CASSLVGAPGELFF
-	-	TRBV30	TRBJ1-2	TGTGCCTGGAGTCTCTCCGTGGGCAGCTATGGCTACACCTTC	CAWSLSVGSYGYTF
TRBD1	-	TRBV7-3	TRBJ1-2	TGTGCCAGCAGTTCCGGGACAGGAAGCTTTTATGGCTACACCTTC	CASSSGTGSFYGYTF
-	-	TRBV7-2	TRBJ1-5	TGTGCCAGCAGCTTAGCGGCCAATAGCAATCAGCCCCAGCATTTT	CASSLAANSNQPQHF